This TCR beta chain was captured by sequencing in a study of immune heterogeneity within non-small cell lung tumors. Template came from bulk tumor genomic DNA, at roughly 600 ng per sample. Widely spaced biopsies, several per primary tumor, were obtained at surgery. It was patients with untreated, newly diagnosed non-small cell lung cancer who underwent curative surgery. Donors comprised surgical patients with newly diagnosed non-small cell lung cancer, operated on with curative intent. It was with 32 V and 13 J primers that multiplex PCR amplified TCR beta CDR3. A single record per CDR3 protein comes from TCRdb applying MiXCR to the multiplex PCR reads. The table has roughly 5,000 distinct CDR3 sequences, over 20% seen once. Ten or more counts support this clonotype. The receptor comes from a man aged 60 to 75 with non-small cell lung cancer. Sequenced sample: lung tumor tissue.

The CDR3 sequence: CASSLGQANTEAFF. The CDR3 nucleotides are TGTGCCAGCTCCCTAGGACAGGCGAACACTGAAGCTTTCTTT. The chain has TRBV18 and TRBJ1-1; 7 nucleotides match TRBD1. This CDR3 comprises 14 residues. V was clipped by 6 bases and J by 1 base; unmatched bases: 5. In germline, CDR1 is KGHSH, CDR2 LQKENI.